These 9 T cell receptor beta chains were all obtained from the same sample, sequenced in a study of blood T cell repertoires in COVID-19. The protocol was immunoSEQ multiplex PCR, while the TCRdb copy is restricted to in-frame clones and leaves out a portion. The repertoire holds 200,000 to 250,000 clones, with 80% to 90% as singletons. Sequenced: peripheral blood. All receptors derive from a woman over 75 with active or convalescent COVID-19.

This clone was recorded once. This chain links TRBV7-9 with TRBJ2-3; 9 bases agree with TRBD1. V dropped 6 bases and J dropped 5; count of bases not matched to a gene: 6. Germline lookup yields CDR1 SEHNR and CDR2 FQNEAQ (reference sequence). The CDR3 contains 14 residues. The CDR3 loop reads CASRLQGAGDTQYF. CDR3 sequence (DNA): TGTGCCAGCAGACTACAGGGGGCTGGAGATACGCAGTATTTT.

This chain uses TRBV6-5 with TRBJ1-1, with D perhaps TRBD1 (6 bases). There are 14 residues in the CDR3. Germline CDR1 and CDR2: MNHEY and SVGAGI. Between the trimmed V and J ends, which lost 6 bases and 1 base, there was a span of 12 bases. This CDR3 is CASSDRFSNTEAFF. The DNA of the CDR3 is TGTGCCAGCAGCGACAGGTTCTCGAACACTGAAGCTTTCTTT.

The chain recombines TRBV29-1 with TRBJ2-1; 9 bases match TRBD2. Trimming removed 7 bases from V and 1 base from J; junction bases left unmatched: 8. This CDR3 spans 15 amino acids. Germline CDR1 reads SQVTM; CDR2 reads ANQGSEA. The CDR3 region is CSASSGSGSYNEQFF. DNA of the CDR3: TGCAGCGCCAGTAGCGGGAGTGGGTCCTACAATGAGCAGTTCTTC.

The CDR3 DNA reads TGTGCCAGCAGCTTAGTCAGGGTTGGGAACACCGGGGAGCTGTTTTTT. Translated: CASSLVRVGNTGELFF. This rearrangement joins TRBV7-9 to TRBJ2-2, with D maybe TRBD1 (5 bases). Germline CDR1 reads SEHNR; CDR2 reads FQNEAQ (reference sequence). Between the trimmed V and J ends, which lost 1 base and 1 base, there was a span of 10 bases. This CDR3 has 16 residues.

Worth noting for this clone: The junction and the germline gene differ at one end; a read error may be behind it. CDR3 residues: CASSVSALGSDEQYF. In nucleotides, the CDR3 is TGTGCCAGCAGCGTTAGCGCGTTAGGCTCCGACGAGCAGTACTTC. V usage is TRBV9 and J usage is TRBJ2-7, with TRBD2 as a possible D gene (5 bases). The CDR3 consists of 15 residues. Per the germline V gene, CDR1 is SGDLS and CDR2 is YYNGEE.

The CDR3 loop reads CASSLGRGNNYGYTF. The CDR3 nucleotides read TGTGCCAGCAGTTTAGGCAGGGGCAATAACTATGGCTACACCTTC. J is TRBJ1-2 and V is TRBV28; perhaps TRBD1 as D (6 bases). With 2 bases removed from V and 1 base from J, the gap between germline ends came to 11 bases. CDR1 is MDHEN, CDR2 SYDVKM, per germline. The length of the CDR3 is 15 residues.

For this clone: One junction end does not reproduce the germline sequence, and a read error may be involved. The genes are TRBV4-2 and TRBJ2-7; 7 nucleotides agree with TRBD1. The CDR3 loop spans 14 amino acids. Germline lookup yields CDR1 LGHNA and CDR2 YNFKEQ. CDR3 sequence: CASSLRTGSSEQYF. The DNA of the CDR3 is TGTGCCAGCAGCCTTCGGACAGGTTCCTCCGAGCAGTACTTC.

V is TRBV6-4 and J is TRBJ2-1; 13 bases are a match to TRBD2. The CDR3 is made up of 18 amino acids. CDR1 is MRHNA, CDR2 SNTAGT, per germline. V dropped 5 bases and J dropped 4; count of bases not matched to a gene: 11. CDR3 residues: CASSKTSGTSGAYNEQFF. The CDR3 DNA follows: TGTGCCAGCAGTAAGACCTCCGGGACTAGCGGGGCATACAATGAGCAGTTCTTC.

This sequence joins TRBV30 and TRBJ2-3; D call uncertain. V dropped 0 bases and J dropped 3 bases, with 4 bases sitting between them. The CDR3 runs 12 residues. Germline loops: CDR1 GTSNPN, CDR2 SVGIG (reference sequence). The CDR3 region has the DNA TGTGCCTGGAGTGTACAGACAGATACGCAGTATTTT. Its translation is CAWSVQTDTQYF.